Presented here are 30 T cell receptor beta chains from one specimen sequenced in a study of blood T cell repertoires in COVID-19. Measured with immunoSEQ multiplex PCR; TCRdb has only the in-frame clones, and not every one. The table records approximately 240,000 clones, approximately 92% of them present only once. Sequencing was done on a sample of PBMCs or T cells enriched from blood (not recorded which). These receptors were obtained from a woman between 18 and 30 years old in a cohort exposed to, infected with or recovered from COVID-19 (not recorded which).

The chain combines TRBV19 with TRBJ1-5, with a possible D match to TRBD1 (6 bases). The CDR3 sequence is 13 residues long. CDR1 LNHDA and CDR2 SQIVND come from the germline V gene (reference sequence). Trimming cost V 11 bases and J 2 bases, with 13 bases left between them. CDR3 protein: CARQGKGNQPQHF. The CDR3 DNA is TGTGCCCGGCAGGGGAAGGGCAATCAGCCCCAGCATTTT.

This chain joins TRBV9 and TRBJ1-2, with D possibly TRBD1 on 5 matching bases. The V gene's germline CDR1 is SGDLS and CDR2 YYNGEE. The CDR3 runs 14 residues. Trimming stripped 4 bases from V and 5 bases from J, with 15 bases between. The CDR3 nucleotides are TGTGCCAGCAGCCCAACACAGGCTAGGTATGGCTACACCTTC. This sequence encodes CASSPTQARYGYTF.

The V gene is TRBV19, the J gene TRBJ1-6; no reliable D call. With 7 bases removed from V and 5 bases from J, the gap between germline ends came to 24 bases. The CDR3 runs 18 residues. Germline CDR1 reads LNHDA; CDR2 reads SQIVND (reference sequence). The CDR3 sequence is CASTDQREILGNNSPLHF. CDR3 DNA: TGTGCCAGTACCGATCAAAGGGAGATACTCGGGAATAATTCACCCCTCCACTTT.

The CDR3 loop reads CASSQSRSRERQGRHGYTF. CDR3 DNA: TGCGCCAGCAGCCAATCTCGATCTAGGGAGAGGCAGGGGCGGCATGGCTACACCTTC. The V and J genes are TRBV4-1 and TRBJ1-2, with D possibly being TRBD1 (6 bases). V lost 2 bases to trimming and J lost 6 bases, with 28 bases between them. The CDR3 is made up of 19 amino acids. From germline, CDR1 is MGHRA and CDR2 YSYEKL.

The CDR3 region has the DNA TGTGCCAGCAGCCAAAGTAGGAGCGGACCCGGGCCATTTTTGCACATGAACACTGAAGCTTTCTTT. Amino acid sequence: CASSQSRSGPGPFLHMNTEAFF. V usage is TRBV9 and J usage is TRBJ1-1; D ambiguous. From germline, CDR1 is SGDLS and CDR2 YYNGEE. This CDR3 has 22 amino acids. Deletions cut 4 bases from V and 0 bases from J, with 34 bases between.

This chain connects TRBV6-5 to TRBJ2-7; D perhaps matches TRBD1 (6 bases). Trimming pared 6 bases from V and 3 bases from J, leaving 15 bases between. CDR3 length: 14 amino acids. The germline CDR1 and CDR2 sequences are MNHEY and SVGAGI. DNA for the CDR3: TGTGCCAGCAGCCAAGGTCAGGGGTTCTACGAGCAGTACTTC. Translation: CASSQGQGFYEQYF.

This clone was seen once. The V and J genes are TRBV18 and TRBJ2-5; D perhaps matches TRBD1 (5 bases). This CDR3 comprises 14 residues. CDR1 KGHSH and CDR2 LQKENI come from the germline V gene. V lost 4 bases and J 4 bases, leaving 13 bases between the germline ends. The CDR3, as DNA: TGTGCCAGCTCACGACAGCCGGGTAGAGAGACCCAGTACTTC. Its translation is CASSRQPGRETQYF.

Points on this clone: Different DNA sequences within this sample yield the same CDR3. This chain links TRBV5-1 with TRBJ1-1, with 8 bases lining up with TRBD1. There are 14 residues in the CDR3. Germline CDR1 and CDR2: SGHRS and YFSETQ. Germline trimming cut 3 bases from V and 0 bases from J; bases unmatched to any gene: 1. The CDR3 loop reads CASSSTGVNTEAFF. The CDR3 DNA is TGCGCCAGCAGCTCGACAGGGGTGAACACTGAAGCTTTCTTT.

The CDR3 is CASSPWTGEAKNIQYF. The CDR3 DNA is TGTGCCAGCAGCCCCTGGACAGGGGAGGCCAAAAACATTCAGTACTTC. This chain joins TRBV7-2 and TRBJ2-4; 9 nucleotides align to TRBD1. V shed 5 bases and J 1 base; nucleotides not matched to a gene: 6. Germline V lookup: CDR1 SGHTA, CDR2 FQGNSA. The CDR3 consists of 16 residues. Filled out from reference TRBV7-2 and TRBJ2-4, the complete variable domain reads GAGVSQSPSNKVTEKGKDVELRCDPISGHTALYWYRQSLGQGLEFLIYFQGNSAPDKSGLPSDRFSAERTGGSVSTLTIQRTQQEDSAVYLCASSPWTGEAKNIQYFGAGTRLSVL.

The chain carries TRBV18 and TRBJ1-1; 7 bases line up with TRBD1. V gave up 2 bases and J gave up 4 bases; unmatched junction bases: 4. This CDR3 has 14 amino acids. The germline V gene encodes CDR1 KGHSH and CDR2 LQKENI. CDR3 region: CASSPRDSFTEAFF. The CDR3 DNA is TGTGCCAGCTCACCAAGGGACAGCTTCACTGAAGCTTTCTTT.

The chain joins TRBV7-9 to TRBJ2-2; 14 bases fit TRBD2. Germline trimming cut 5 bases from V and 6 bases from J; bases unmatched to any gene: 11. CDR3 length equals 18 residues. CDR1 and CDR2 from the germline V gene are SEHNR and FQNEAQ (reference sequence). This CDR3 is CASSPRIGTSGSPGELFF. For the CDR3, the DNA is TGTGCCAGCAGCCCCCGTATAGGGACTAGCGGGAGCCCCGGGGAGCTGTTTTTT.

The gene calls are TRBV11-2 and TRBJ1-1; no clear D. V lost 0 bases and J lost 1, with 9 bases in between. This CDR3 spans 15 amino acids. Germline V gives CDR1 SGHAT, CDR2 FQNNGV. CDR3 sequence: CASSLDPQANTEAFF. The CDR3, as DNA: TGTGCCAGCAGCTTAGATCCCCAAGCGAACACTGAAGCTTTCTTT.

The V and J genes are TRBV19 and TRBJ1-4, with D maybe TRBD1 (5 bases). Per germline, CDR1 LNHDA and CDR2 SQIVND (reference sequence). The CDR3 runs 16 residues. Trimming pared 4 bases from V and 8 bases from J, leaving 20 bases between. The CDR3 reads CASSSHAGRRLEKLFF. For the CDR3, the DNA is TGTGCCAGTAGTAGCCATGCGGGACGTCGCCTAGAAAAACTGTTTTTT.

In this sample, this clone turned up once. The chain recombines TRBV28 with TRBJ1-3; no firm D call. The V and J ends lost 6 bases and 2 bases respectively, with 8 bases between them. The germline V gene has CDR1 MDHEN and CDR2 SYDVKM. The CDR3 spans 13 residues. In DNA form, the CDR3 reads TGTGCCAGCAGCCTTTCGGCTGGAAACACCATATATTTT. Its translation is CASSLSAGNTIYF.

This rearrangement joins TRBV30 to TRBJ2-7; 7 bases align to TRBD1. The germline gives CDR1 GTSNPN, CDR2 SVGIG (reference sequence). The CDR3 covers 13 residues. V was pared by 1 base and J by 3 bases, with 3 bases of the junction left unmatched. The chain's CDR3 is CAWSGQGRYEQYF. The CDR3 coding sequence is TGTGCCTGGAGTGGACAGGGTCGCTACGAGCAGTACTTC.

This chain connects TRBV28 to TRBJ1-4, with D perhaps matching TRBD1 (5 bases). Germline values: CDR1 MDHEN, CDR2 SYDVKM. The CDR3 length is 15 residues. V lost 5 bases, J lost 4 bases, and 14 bases lay in between. The CDR3 spells CASSRRGGRNEKLFF. Here the CDR3 DNA reads TGTGCCAGCAGTCGTAGGGGAGGGCGTAATGAAAAACTGTTTTTT.

The genes are TRBV27 and TRBJ1-2; 7 bases are a match to TRBD1. Germline V gene sequence: CDR1 MNHEY, CDR2 SMNVEV (reference sequence). Germline trimming cut 4 bases from V and 4 bases from J; bases unmatched to any gene: 12. This CDR3 contains 16 residues. The CDR3, as DNA: TGTGCCAGCAGTTGGGCCACCGGGACAGTCCTCTATGGCTACACCTTC. Its protein is CASSWATGTVLYGYTF.

The genes are TRBV5-1 and TRBJ2-7, with 8 nucleotides matching TRBD1. The V gene's germline CDR1 is SGHRS and CDR2 YFSETQ. The CDR3 spans 16 residues. V was clipped by 4 bases and J by 2 bases; unmatched bases: 11. The CDR3 region is CASSDPDRAGTYEQYF. CDR3 nucleotide sequence: TGCGCCAGCAGCGACCCGGACAGGGCTGGAACCTACGAGCAGTACTTC.

This chain uses TRBV18 with TRBJ1-1; D may be TRBD1 (5 bases). There are 14 residues in the CDR3. Germline CDR1 reads KGHSH; CDR2 reads LQKENI. The germline V and J ends were trimmed by 3 bases and 1 base, with 9 bases remaining between them. CDR3 bases: TGTGCCAGCTCACCCAACGGGGGGAACACTGAAGCTTTCTTT. Its protein product is CASSPNGGNTEAFF.

Here the CDR3 reads CASSPDRERNTIYF. The DNA of the CDR3 is TGTGCCAGCAGTCCGGACAGGGAAAGAAACACCATATATTTT. The genes are TRBV6-5 and TRBJ1-3, with 8 bases identical to TRBD1. Germline CDR1 and CDR2: MNHEY and SVGAGI. This CDR3 has 14 amino acids. J lost 5 bases, V lost 5 bases, and 5 bases had no gene match.

V usage is TRBV5-1 and J usage is TRBJ1-5, with TRBD1 matching over 7 bases. With V trimmed by 5 bases and J by 2 bases, 7 bases remained unmatched. CDR1 is SGHRS, CDR2 YFSETQ, per germline. This CDR3 has 15 amino acids. The CDR3 sequence: CASSSDGQGNQPQHF. DNA of the CDR3: TGCGCCAGCAGTTCAGATGGACAGGGCAATCAGCCCCAGCATTTT.

The CDR3 loop reads CASSHQQGTGYGYTF. Written as DNA, the CDR3 is TGTGCCAGCAGCCATCAACAGGGGACTGGCTATGGCTACACCTTC. This sequence joins TRBV3-1 (or the pseudogene TRBV3-2) and TRBJ1-2; 7 bases line up with TRBD1. J lost 4 bases, V lost 3 bases, and 8 bases had no gene match. CDR3 size: 15 residues. Germline V lookup: CDR1 LGHDT, CDR2 YNNKEL (reference sequence).

The sample holds one count of this clone. The chain combines TRBV7-8 with TRBJ1-2, with 9 positions matching TRBD1. The CDR3 runs to 14 residues. CDR1 and CDR2 from the germline V gene are SGHVS and FQNEAQ. J lost 8 bases, V lost 5 bases, and 9 bases had no gene match. CDR3 in DNA: TGTGCCAGCAGCCCTCACGACAGGGGGGGAGGCTACACCTTC. Amino acids: CASSPHDRGGGYTF.

Comment on this clone: At one end, the junction sequence differs from germline, possibly due to a read error. The gene calls are TRBV3-1 (or the pseudogene TRBV3-2) and TRBJ1-5; D gene ambiguous. The CDR3 spans 15 residues. Germline V CDR1 and CDR2: LGHDT, YNNKEL (reference sequence). The CDR3, as DNA: TGTGTCAGCAGCCAAGATTACAATAGCAATCAGCCCCAGCATTTT. Translated, it gives CVSSQDYNSNQPQHF.

The chain links TRBV6-5 to TRBJ1-4; D unclear. Trimming shortened V by 2 bases and J by 0 bases, and 7 bases separated the two germline ends. The germline V gene has CDR1 MNHEY and CDR2 SVGAGI. The CDR3 length is 15 residues. This CDR3 is CASSYAYATNEKLFF. The CDR3 DNA is TGTGCCAGCAGTTACGCGTATGCAACTAATGAAAAACTGTTTTTT.

This clone was counted a single time. This chain uses TRBV2 with TRBJ2-7; 11 bases map to TRBD2. The length of the CDR3 is 14 residues. Germline CDR1 and CDR2: SNHLY and FYNNEI. J lost 9 bases, V lost 6 bases, and 10 bases had no gene match. The CDR3: CASSGLAGRSGQYF. In nucleotides, the CDR3 is TGTGCCAGCAGCGGACTAGCGGGCAGAAGCGGGCAGTACTTC.

The chain couples TRBV5-1 to TRBJ1-1, with 7 bases lining up with TRBD1. The J segment lost 4 bases and the V segment lost 5 bases, leaving 20 bases of the junction unmatched. Germline loops: CDR1 SGHRS, CDR2 YFSETQ. The CDR3 is 18 amino acids. CDR3 sequence: CASSFYRPKGQFVTEAFF. The CDR3 nucleotides read TGCGCCAGCAGTTTTTACCGTCCTAAGGGACAGTTTGTCACTGAAGCTTTCTTT.

The J gene is TRBJ2-3, the V gene TRBV5-1; tentative D call: TRBD2 (7 bases). This CDR3 is built from 16 residues. The ends were cut back, 4 bases at V and 1 base at J, with 16 bases in the middle. Germline CDR1 SGHRS, CDR2 YFSETQ. The CDR3 sequence: CASSPLMGGRTDTQYF. The CDR3 nucleotides read TGCGCCAGCAGCCCCTTAATGGGGGGGCGCACAGATACGCAGTATTTT. Complete variable domain (other parts from reference TRBV5-1 and TRBJ2-3): KAGVTQTPRYLIKTRGQQVTLSCSPISGHRSVSWYQQTPGQGLQFLFEYFSETQRNKGNFPGRFSGRQFSNSRSEMNVSTLELGDSALYLCASSPLMGGRTDTQYFGPGTRLTVL.

The chain employs TRBV4-2 and TRBJ2-7; 7 bases align to TRBD1. The CDR3 is made up of 14 amino acids. Trimming cost V 0 bases and J 7 bases; bases outside gene matches: 6. Per the germline V gene, CDR1 is LGHNA and CDR2 is YNFKEQ. This chain's CDR3 is CASSQERQGREQYF. CDR3 coding DNA: TGTGCCAGCAGCCAAGAGAGACAGGGACGGGAGCAGTACTTC.

The V call is TRBV7-6, the J call TRBJ1-1; the D is unclear. Per germline, CDR1 SGHVS and CDR2 FNYEAQ. Trimming took off 7 bases at V and 1 base at J, with 10 bases between the two ends. The CDR3 loop spans 13 amino acids. The CDR3, as DNA: TGTGCCAGCACCGGAGGACGGAACACTGAAGCTTTCTTT. It yields the protein CASTGGRNTEAFF.